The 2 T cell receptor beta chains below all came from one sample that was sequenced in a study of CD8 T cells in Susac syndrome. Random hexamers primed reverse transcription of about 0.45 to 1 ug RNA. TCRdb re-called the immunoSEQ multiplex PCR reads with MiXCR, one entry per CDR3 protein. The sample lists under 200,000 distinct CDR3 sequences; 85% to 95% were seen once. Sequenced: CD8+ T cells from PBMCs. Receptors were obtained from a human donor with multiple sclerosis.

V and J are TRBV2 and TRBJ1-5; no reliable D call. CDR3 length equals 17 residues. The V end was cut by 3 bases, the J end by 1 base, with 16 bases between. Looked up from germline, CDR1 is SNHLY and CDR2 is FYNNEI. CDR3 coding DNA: TGTGCCAGCAGTGATTCGAGGACCACGGGGAGCAATCAGCCCCAGCATTTT. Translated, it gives CASSDSRTTGSNQPQHF.

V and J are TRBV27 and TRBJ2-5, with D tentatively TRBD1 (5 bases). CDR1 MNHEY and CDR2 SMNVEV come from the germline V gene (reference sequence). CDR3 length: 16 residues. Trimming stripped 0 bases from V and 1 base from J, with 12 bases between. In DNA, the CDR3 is TGTGCCAGCAGTTTATCCTACAACAGGCGCCAAGAGACCCAGTACTTC. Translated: CASSLSYNRRQETQYF.